Listed here are 16 T cell receptor beta chains from one sample, sequenced in a study of post-analysis software for immune sequencing data. The study, taken as a whole, reports: A few TRBV segments (TRBV5-6, TRBV5-1 and TRBV20-1 among them) occurred more frequently in patients than in controls.

These receptors have no identified antigens. Libraries were made from TCR beta cDNA, and they carried unique molecular identifiers. In TCRdb, the PCR reads were re-called with MiXCR into one record per CDR3 protein. The sample includes about 770,000 distinct CDR3 sequences, more than 45% of them seen just once. Input material: blood. Receptors were obtained from a girl aged 5-17 years with multiple sclerosis.

The chain employs TRBV7-2 and TRBJ2-7; the D is unclear. The V gene lost 5 bases and the J gene lost 4 bases, with 18 bases spanning the gap. This CDR3 has 15 residues. Germline lookup yields CDR1 SGHTA and CDR2 FQGNSA. The CDR3 sequence: CASSPIPGPQYEQYF. DNA for the CDR3: TGTGCCAGCAGCCCCATTCCTGGACCCCAATACGAGCAGTACTTC.

The gene calls are TRBV28 and TRBJ2-3, with TRBD2 identical over 10 bases. This CDR3 has 17 amino acids. Germline V gene lookup returns CDR1 MDHEN and CDR2 SYDVKM. V was pared by 3 bases and J by 2 bases, with 8 bases of the junction left unmatched. Here the CDR3 DNA reads TGTGCCAGCAGTTTCCCCGCCCTAGCGGGAGCCACAGATACGCAGTATTTT. Amino acid sequence: CASSFPALAGATDTQYF.

A word on this clonotype: The germline gene is not matched at one end of the junction; a read error may be the cause. The DNA of the CDR3 is TGTGCCAGCAACCAAAGACAGTCTTACAATGAGCAGTTCTTC. Translated: CASNQRQSYNEQFF. This chain uses TRBV3-1 with TRBJ2-1, with D possibly TRBD1 on 5 matching bases. The CDR3 runs 14 residues. Looked up from germline, CDR1 is LGHDT and CDR2 is YNNKEL (reference sequence).

A note on this clonotype: An end of the junction differs from the germline gene, which may be a read error. The chain combines TRBV12-3 or TRBV12-4 with TRBJ2-5; 7 positions agree with TRBD2. There are 15 residues in the CDR3. CDR3 sequence: CAGSGSGLGGETQYF. The CDR3 coding sequence is TGTGCCGGCAGTGGTAGCGGCCTCGGGGGGGAGACCCAGTACTTC.

This clonotype occurred a few times. This chain links TRBV12-3 or TRBV12-4 with TRBJ2-5, with 9 bases matching TRBD1. The CDR3 consists of 14 residues. After removal of 6 bases from V and 5 bases from J, the junction contained 7 bases not matched to a gene. CDR3 sequence: CASSHRDRVETQYF. CDR3 DNA sequence: TGTGCCAGCAGCCACCGGGACAGGGTGGAGACCCAGTACTTC.

The V gene is TRBV25-1, the J gene TRBJ1-2; a weak D match, TRBD1 (6 bases). CDR3 length: 14 amino acids. V was clipped by 2 bases and J by 6 bases, with 13 bases between them. Germline assignment: CDR1 MGHDK and CDR2 SYGVNS. The CDR3 DNA is TGTGCCAGCAGTGAAGGTTACAGGGCCCATGGCTACACCTTC. Translation: CASSEGYRAHGYTF.

This clonotype was seen once. The J gene is TRBJ1-6, the V gene TRBV3-1; 7 positions match TRBD1. This CDR3 has 17 residues. V lost 7 bases and J lost 5; bases outside the gene matches: 14. CDR1 and CDR2 from the germline V gene are LGHDT and YNNKEL (reference sequence). The CDR3 loop is CASKRNRGFVDNSPLHF. The CDR3 DNA sequence: TGTGCCAGCAAAAGGAACAGGGGATTCGTTGATAATTCACCCCTCCACTTT.

The table lists this clonotype with a count of one. The CDR3 region has the DNA TGTGCCAGCAGTCCCTGGGGGCGGGAGTTGTCCTACAATGAGCAGTTCTTC. Translating gives CASSPWGRELSYNEQFF. This chain uses TRBV6-1 with TRBJ2-1; TRBD2 is a possible D gene (7 bases). CDR3 length: 17 residues. The germline V gene has CDR1 MNHNS and CDR2 SASEGT. Trimming stripped 5 bases from V and 1 base from J, with 18 bases between.

This sequence joins TRBV7-2 and TRBJ2-2; no firm D call. The germline V gene has CDR1 SGHTA and CDR2 FQGNSA. The V and J ends lost 4 bases and 7 bases respectively, with 13 bases between them. The CDR3 is 14 amino acids. CDR3 protein: CASSYAGRGGELFF. CDR3 bases: TGTGCCAGCAGCTACGCTGGGCGTGGCGGGGAGCTGTTTTTT.

This chain connects TRBV10-3 to TRBJ2-5; no clear D gene. The DNA end is a closer match to TRBJ2-7, so the J assignment may be wrong. CDR1 and CDR2 (germline): ENHRY, SYGVKD. The CDR3 loop spans 12 amino acids. The DNA of the CDR3 is TGTGCCATCAGTGAGATAGACTACGAGCAGTACTTC. The encoded protein is CAISEIDYEQYF.

V is TRBV7-2 and J is TRBJ2-1; TRBD1 aligns across 7 bases. Germline values: CDR1 SGHTA, CDR2 FQGNSA. The ends lost 3 bases at V and 1 base at J; junction bases unmatched: 6. The CDR3 sequence is 16 residues long. CDR3 residues: CASSFDRVGSYNEQFF. The CDR3 bases are TGTGCCAGCAGCTTCGACAGGGTTGGGTCCTACAATGAGCAGTTCTTC. The full variable domain, in which reference TRBV7-2 and TRBJ2-1 provide the parts outside the CDR3, is GAGVSQSPSNKVTEKGKDVELRCDPISGHTALYWYRQSLGQGLEFLIYFQGNSAPDKSGLPSDRFSAERTGGSVSTLTIQRTQQEDSAVYLCASSFDRVGSYNEQFFGPGTRLTVL.

The table lists this clonotype with a few counts. This chain joins TRBV10-3 and TRBJ2-7; 8 bases line up with TRBD2. Germline assignment: CDR1 ENHRY and CDR2 SYGVKD. Unmatched junction bases numbered 23, after V lost 10 bases and J lost 6 bases. CDR3 size: 17 residues. The CDR3 loop is CATYQGPVYGRAVEQYF. The CDR3, as DNA: TGTGCCACCTACCAGGGGCCGGTCTACGGGAGGGCCGTCGAGCAGTACTTC.

This sequence joins TRBV7-8 and TRBJ2-4; no firm D call. The last part of the DNA fits TRBJ2-7 better; the J call may be wrong. The CDR3 contains 12 residues. From germline, CDR1 is SGHVS and CDR2 FQNEAQ. CDR3 sequence: CASSYPPDEQYF. CDR3 in DNA: TGTGCCAGCAGCTACCCGCCCGACGAGCAGTACTTC.

This chain uses TRBV9 with TRBJ2-1; 7 bases fit TRBD2. CDR3 length equals 14 residues. The V gene end was trimmed by 3 bases and the J gene end by 9 bases; junction bases not matched to a gene: 9. The V gene's germline CDR1 is SGDLS and CDR2 YYNGEE. DNA for the CDR3: TGTGCCAGCAGCGGGGGTCGGACTAGTCTTGAGCAGTTCTTC. As protein: CASSGGRTSLEQFF. The variable domain in full, with the rest retrieved from reference TRBV9 and TRBJ2-1, is DSGVTQTPKHLITATGQRVTLRCSPRSGDLSVYWYQQSLDQGLQFLIQYYNGEERAKGNILERFSAQQFPDLHSELNLSSLELGDSALYFCASSGGRTSLEQFFGPGTRLTVL.

This chain joins TRBV29-1 and TRBJ2-1; 16 nucleotides agree with TRBD2. Germline V gene sequence: CDR1 SQVTM, CDR2 ANQGSEA. This CDR3 has 13 amino acids. J gave up 9 bases and V 7 bases, and 3 bases lay outside the gene matches. CDR3: CSAGTSGRGEQFF. The CDR3 DNA reads TGCAGCGCTGGGACTAGCGGGAGGGGTGAGCAGTTCTTC.

The chain uses TRBV27 and TRBJ2-1; D might be TRBD1 or TRBD2, each matching 5 bases. Per the germline V gene, CDR1 is MNHEY and CDR2 is SMNVEV (reference sequence). Between the trimmed V and J ends, which lost 5 bases and 0 bases, there was a span of 11 bases. The CDR3 length is 15 residues. CDR3 sequence reads: CASSDGASSYNEQFF. The CDR3 coding sequence is TGTGCCAGCAGTGACGGGGCCTCCTCCTACAATGAGCAGTTCTTC.